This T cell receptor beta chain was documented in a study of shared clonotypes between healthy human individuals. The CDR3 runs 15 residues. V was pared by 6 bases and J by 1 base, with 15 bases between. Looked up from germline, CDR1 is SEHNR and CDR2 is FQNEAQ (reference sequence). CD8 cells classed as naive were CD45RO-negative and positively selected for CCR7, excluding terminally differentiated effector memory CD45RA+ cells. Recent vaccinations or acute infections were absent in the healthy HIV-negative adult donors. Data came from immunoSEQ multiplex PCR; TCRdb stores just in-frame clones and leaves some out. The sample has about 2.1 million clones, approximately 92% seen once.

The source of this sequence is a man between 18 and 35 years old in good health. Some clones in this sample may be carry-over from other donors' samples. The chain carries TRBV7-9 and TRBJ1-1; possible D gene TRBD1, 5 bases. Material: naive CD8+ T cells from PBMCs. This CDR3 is CASRSSLTGNTEAFF. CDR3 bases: TGTGCCAGCAGGTCTTCATTAACAGGGAACACTGAAGCTTTCTTT.